Below, 3 T cell receptor beta chains from the same sample are listed, as sequenced in a study of identical twins (dated by TCRdb to the mid-2010s). The library was built by means of 5' RACE. The reads were generated on an Illumina HiSeq 2000. TCRdb reanalyzed the raw reads on its own, using fastp at Q25 for trimming and MiXCR for clone calling, and kept in-frame beta chains. Identical CDR3 proteins give one entry, which carries the most common genes and DNA. Present in this sample are about 220,000 distinct CDR3 sequences, less than 8% of which were seen just once. The ten largest clonotypes hold approximately 2% of the sample. The same data also went into a second study, on yellow fever vaccine responses in identical twins.

Sequenced: memory (CD45RO+) T cells sorted from blood. The sample's cell subset or site label, decoded: CD45RO+ enriched T cells. Every receptor here comes from a woman younger than 30 in good health.

There are many counts of this clonotype. V and J are TRBV15 and TRBJ2-2, with 8 bases that match TRBD1. Germline values: CDR1 LNHNV, CDR2 YYDKDF (reference sequence). V lost 5 bases and J lost 0; bases outside the gene matches: 8. The CDR3 contains 17 residues. CDR3 amino acids: CATSPSRDRSNTGELFF. CDR3 nucleotides: TGTGCCACCAGCCCAAGTCGGGACAGGTCGAACACCGGGGAGCTGTTTTTT.

In its sample, this clonotype was seen many times. J is TRBJ1-1 and V is TRBV4-2; TRBD1 aligns across 10 bases. This CDR3 region has 12 residues. Germline assignment: CDR1 LGHNA and CDR2 YNFKEQ. Trimming cost V 3 bases and J 8 bases; bases outside gene matches: 0. The CDR3 DNA sequence: TGTGCCAGCAGCCAGGGACAGGGGGAAGCTTTCTTT. Its translation is CASSQGQGEAFF.

This clonotype was picked up a small number of times. The chain has TRBV9 and TRBJ2-5, with 7 bases lining up with TRBD1. Looked up from germline, CDR1 is SGDLS and CDR2 is YYNGEE. CDR3 length: 15 amino acids. The junction had 7 bases not matched to a gene; V was cut back by 0 bases and J by 5 bases. CDR3 in DNA: TGTGCCAGCAGCGTAGGTTCAGGGGGTTTTGAGACCCAGTACTTC. Its translation: CASSVGSGGFETQYF.